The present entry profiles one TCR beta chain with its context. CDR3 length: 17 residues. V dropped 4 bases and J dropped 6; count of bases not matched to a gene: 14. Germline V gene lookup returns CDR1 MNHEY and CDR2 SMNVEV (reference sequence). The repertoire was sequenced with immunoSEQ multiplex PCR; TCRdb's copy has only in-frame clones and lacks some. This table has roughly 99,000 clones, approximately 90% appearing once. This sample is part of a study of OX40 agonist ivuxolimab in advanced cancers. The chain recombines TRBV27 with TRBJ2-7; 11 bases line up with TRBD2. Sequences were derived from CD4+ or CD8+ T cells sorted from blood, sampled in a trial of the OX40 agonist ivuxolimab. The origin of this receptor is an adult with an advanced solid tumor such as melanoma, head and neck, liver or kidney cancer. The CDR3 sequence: CASSSSLLAGDIREQYF. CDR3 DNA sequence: TGTGCCAGCAGTTCCTCCTTACTAGCGGGAGATATCCGCGAGCAGTACTTC.